A single sample gave rise to the 5 T cell receptor beta chains below, sequenced in a study of T cell repertoires in cytomegalovirus infection. TCRdb independently ran MiXCR on the reads; one entry per CDR3 protein. The sample carries 680,000 or so distinct CDR3 sequences, about a third recorded once. Sequencing was done on a sample of PBMCs. All receptors come from a human donor in good health (CMV status not recorded). Some clones in this sample may be carry-over from other donors' samples.

The table lists this clonotype with a few counts. The chain combines TRBV4-1 with TRBJ1-5; 8 bases are a match to TRBD1. The CDR3 covers 18 residues. Germline loops: CDR1 MGHRA, CDR2 YSYEKL. V lost 0 bases and J lost 4; bases outside the gene matches: 11. The CDR3 DNA sequence: TGCGCCAGCAGCCAAGATCCCTACGGACAGGGACCAAATCAGCCCCAGCATTTT. Translated, it gives CASSQDPYGQGPNQPQHF.

Many counts were recorded for this clonotype. V and J are TRBV7-2 and TRBJ2-3; D is unresolved. There are 11 residues in the CDR3. Trimming shortened V by 2 bases and J by 6 bases, and 3 bases separated the two germline ends. CDR1 is SGHTA, CDR2 FQGNSA, per germline. This CDR3 reads CASSLRDTQYF. CDR3 DNA sequence: TGTGCCAGCAGCTTACGGGATACGCAGTATTTT.

The J gene is TRBJ1-1, the V gene TRBV6-6; D is possibly TRBD1 (6 bases). The CDR3 runs 14 residues. CDR1 is MNHNY and CDR2 is SVGAGI in the germline V gene (reference sequence). Trimming stripped 5 bases from V and 2 bases from J, with 12 bases between. The CDR3 sequence is CASSRRTENTEAFF. For the CDR3, the DNA is TGTGCCAGCAGTAGACGGACAGAAAACACTGAAGCTTTCTTT.

The V gene is TRBV6-6, the J gene TRBJ2-1, with TRBD1 matching over 7 bases. This CDR3 has 15 amino acids. Looked up from germline, CDR1 is MNHNY and CDR2 is SVGAGI (reference sequence). Losses at the gene ends were 3 bases for V and 1 base for J; bases not matched to a gene: 3. The CDR3 is CASSYVDRSYNEQFF. For the CDR3, the DNA is TGTGCCAGCAGTTATGTGGACAGGTCCTACAATGAGCAGTTCTTC.

The chain is built from TRBV7-9 and TRBJ2-3; the D gene is possibly TRBD2 (5 bases). CDR1 SEHNR and CDR2 FQNEAQ come from the germline V gene (reference sequence). V lost 5 bases and J 6 bases, leaving 24 bases between the germline ends. The CDR3 consists of 17 residues. CDR3 sequence: CASSPPPEDLNPDTQYF. The CDR3 bases are TGTGCCAGCAGCCCGCCCCCCGAGGACTTGAATCCGGATACGCAGTATTTT.